The sample holds many counts of the clone carrying this T cell receptor beta chain. The sample is drawn from a study of human T cells and chemical hapten exposure. The overall study: The sensitizer, 2% DPC, was used on around 2 cm by around 2 cm of upper inner arm skin.

Specified time point: patch test 1, 2 weeks after DPC sensitization. Noted treatment: therapeutic diphenylcyclopropenone sensitization with weekly scalp DPC. Blood draws came before every patch-test application. MiXCR, run by TCRdb on the RACE reads, gives a single entry per CDR3 protein. The sample has about 120,000 distinct CDR3 sequences; 9% to 13% are singletons. This clonotype was sampled from a woman aged 45 to 65 with alopecia areata. Some clones in this sample may be carry-over from other donors' samples. The starting material was whole blood, obtained in connection with sensitization to the hapten diphenylcyclopropenone (DPC).

The CDR3 DNA reads as TGTGCCAGCAGGAAAGGACTAGGGGGCAGCTATGGCTACACCTTC. This sequence encodes CASRKGLGGSYGYTF. This chain joins TRBV28 and TRBJ1-2; 7 bases are a match to TRBD1. J lost 4 bases, V lost 6 bases, and 11 bases had no gene match. Germline V gene sequence: CDR1 MDHEN, CDR2 SYDVKM. The CDR3 is 15 residues long.